Included here is one T cell receptor (beta chain) sequence, with context. What it recognizes is unknown. Data came from immunoSEQ multiplex PCR; TCRdb stores just in-frame clones and leaves some out. The table shows about 94,000 clones, with roughly 84% occurring only once. These data come from a study of Ad26.COV2.S vaccination and SARS-CoV-2 variants. Findings and caveats of the study: Placebo recipients and vaccine recipients were similar in non-spike TCR breadth. A substantial breadth of spike-specific CD8+ and CD4+ T cell responses after vaccination has been reported.

The CDR3 extends over 12 amino acids. The source was peripheral blood, collected after recovery from COVID-19. The chain recombines TRBV1 with TRBJ1-1. TRBV1 is labeled a pseudogene. The clonotype originates from a human donor who had recovered from COVID-19. The CDR3 coding sequence is TGCACCAGCAGCCACTTCCACACTGAAGCTTTCTTT. This translates into CTSSHFHTEAFF.